The following is a T cell receptor (beta chain) sequence with its context. Its antigen is as yet unknown. The data belong to a study of T cell repertoires in ileal Crohn's disease. Sequencing used immunoSEQ multiplex PCR; TCRdb keeps in-frame clones, though not all of them. The data hold about 13,000 clones, with approximately 78% observed a single time. Time point defined: neoterminal ileum biopsy at postoperative endoscopy, about 6 months after surgery. Points from the study as a whole: Endoscopic recurrence occurred in every patient whose clonality exceeded 26.8%. Compared with non-smokers, active smokers at surgery showed more clonal expansions. Endoscopy was done a median roughly 6.9 months after surgery. Compared with CD4 T cells, sorted CD8 cells carried more expanded clones.

From germline, CDR1 is LNHDA and CDR2 SQIVND (reference sequence). V gave up 6 bases and J gave up 6 bases, with 14 bases separating them. This CDR3 spans 13 amino acids. The receptor comes from an adult with Crohn's disease. The specimen was ileal tissue. The chain recombines TRBV19 with TRBJ1-1; no clear D. The CDR3, as DNA: TGTGCCAGTAGGTACTCAACCGGAGCTGAAGCTTTCTTT. The encoded protein is CASRYSTGAEAFF.